This TCR beta chain is drawn from a study of T-cell memory formation after mild COVID-19. Overall study: TCR clusters mostly belonged to single donors.

The authors produced TCR alpha and TCR beta cDNA libraries with sample barcodes and UMIs by 5'RACE using constant-segment primers. TCRdb re-called the 5' RACE reads through MiXCR, storing one row per CDR3 protein. The sample includes fewer than 650,000 distinct CDR3 sequences, 15% to 20% of them seen just once. Points on this clonotype: Its antigen is undetermined.

Study results and caveats: Clones that contracted from day 15 to 85 had balanced CD4/CD8; later expanders were CD4+ biased. Some clones that responded were present in memory (sampled pre-infection), which suggests cross-reactive memory joined.

The receptor was isolated from an adult woman who had mild COVID-19 (a few samples of this study predate the infection). Cell type and time point are not known. The sample taken for sequencing was PBMCs or a T cell subset sorted from them (not recorded which).

This CDR3 reads CASRASGSLDEQFF. The CDR3 DNA reads TGTGCCAGCAGGGCTAGCGGGAGCTTAGATGAGCAGTTCTTC. The chain employs TRBV6-5 and TRBJ2-1; 10 positions agree with TRBD2. The CDR3 has 14 amino acids. Germline V gives CDR1 MNHEY, CDR2 SVGAGI. Germline trimming cut 6 bases from V and 8 bases from J; bases unmatched to any gene: 7.